This TCR beta chain was observed in a study of a mutant IDH1 vaccine in newly diagnosed glioma (dated by TCRdb to about 2021). Notes on the research overall: Across visits V03 through V10, patients got a total of eight vaccinations, given in weeks 1, 3, 5, 7, 11, 15, 19 and 23. Peripheral blood was collected at six visits: V03 (baseline), V05, V07, V10, V12 and V13. Of the 30 or so patients who were treated, about 62% were male and approximately 40% were female, and the mean age was around 40 years. For exploratory analyses, longitudinal TCRB deep sequencing was carried out in some 25 treated patients wherever samples were available. Prior to enrollment, standard therapy consisting of radiotherapy alone, temozolomide alone, or radiochemotherapy with temozolomide had been administered to patients, with the combination being received by most patients. Vaccination started 4-6 weeks after radiotherapy alone, or was given together with temozolomide cycles in the groups whose treatment included chemotherapy.

The sample's time point, from its label and the paper: week 23, last vaccination. Every vaccine dose consisted of 300 ug of a 20-mer mutant IDH1 peptide in Montanide, administered subcutaneously together with topical imiquimod. Newly diagnosed WHO grade 3 or 4 IDH1-mutant astrocytomas showing loss of nuclear ATRX were present in the donors. The samples were drawn from NOA16, a multicentre, single-arm, open-label phase I trial in Germany that tested a mutant IDH1 peptide vaccine in humans for the first time. Genomic DNA for TCRB sequencing was extracted from EDTA blood using the DNeasy Blood and Tissue Kit. Inclusive of the bounding cysteine and phenylalanine, the CDR3 is 15 residues long. Only the CDR3 DNA is retained, 45 bases long and in frame from the first base. The germline V gene sets CDR1 to SGDLS and CDR2 to YYNGEE. The junction shows trimming of 0 bases on V and 6 bases on J, plus 15 bases between the germline ends.

Findings and caveats that apply to the study as a whole: Pseudoprogression seemed to be unrelated to changes in the top peripheral T cell clonotypes found by TCRB sequencing. According to the authors, sample limitations meant that analyses of patient blood samples could not be reproduced. PBMC samples for TCRB deep sequencing were selected based on availability. Immune responses induced by the vaccine were seen in 93.3% of patients across multiple MHC alleles.

This clone came up a few times. Which antigen it targets is not known. Base quality data are lacking; no much larger clone is found one base away. The library came from the immunoSEQ multiplex PCR assay. The hsTCRB Kit was used according to the manufacturer's protocol to amplify rearranged TCR beta chain sequences. TCRB libraries were sequenced on an Illumina MiSeq. In the authors' own workflow: Demultiplexing, trimming and gene mapping were performed with the kit vendor's proprietary platform. Drawn from immuneACCESS, this table holds only the in-frame rearrangements with V and J called that TCRdb kept. Clones are partly lost; checked studies trace under half to an unresolved V gene and leave the rest unexplained. Clonal size and the V and J genes are those of that table, whereas D and trimming came from the DNA. The sample table contains tens of thousands of clones; only one count was recorded for more than 80% of them. Around 5.1% of the sample is held by the ten biggest clonotypes.

This receptor was obtained from a man in his forties with glioma. Here the chain combines TRBV9 and TRBJ1-1; tentative D gene TRBD1, with 6 bases matching. Sequenced here: PBMCs, sampled from a glioma patient whose treatment included an IDH1 peptide vaccine. For the CDR3, the sequence is CASSVGSMGASEAFF. The nucleotide sequence is given as TGTGCCAGCAGCGTAGGTTCGATGGGGGCTTCTGAAGCTTTCTTT.